The clone carrying this TCR beta chain is a singleton in its sample. Per the original data handling: Nucleated cell number was recorded as an estimate derived from reference gene primer amplification. Produced via immunoSEQ multiplex PCR; TCRdb's table is partial and in-frame only. The V and J calls and clone size are taken from that table; D and trimming were inferred from the DNA. The sample lists 13,000 to 15,000 clones; 81% were seen once. The data were obtained in a study of blood T cell repertoires in COVID-19. Study in general: The study drew acute and convalescent COVID-19 samples from the United States, Italy and Spain. Sources were T cells, B-cell-depleted T cells, or PBMCs; the material itself was cDNA or gDNA.

The TCR originated in a human donor in a cohort sampled during active COVID-19. The sample was peripheral blood.

The CDR3 sequence: CASSPGGVRYNEQFF. Here the CDR3 DNA reads TGTGCCAGCAGTCCTGGAGGGGTGAGGTACAATGAGCAGTTCTTC. The gene calls are TRBV28 and TRBJ2-1, with D perhaps matching TRBD2 (6 bases). Germline V gene data show CDR1 as MDHEN and CDR2 as SYDVKM. V was trimmed by 5 bases and J by 4 bases, leaving 15 bases between them. CDR3 length equals 15 residues.